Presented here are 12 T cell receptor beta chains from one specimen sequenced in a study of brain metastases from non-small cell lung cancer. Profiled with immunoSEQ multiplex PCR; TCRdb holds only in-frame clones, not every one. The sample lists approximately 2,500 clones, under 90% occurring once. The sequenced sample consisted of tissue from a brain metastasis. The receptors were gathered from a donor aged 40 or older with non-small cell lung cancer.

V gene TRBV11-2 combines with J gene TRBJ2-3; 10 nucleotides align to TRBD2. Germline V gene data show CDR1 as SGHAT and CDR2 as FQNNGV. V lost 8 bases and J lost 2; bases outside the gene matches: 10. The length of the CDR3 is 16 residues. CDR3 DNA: TGTGCCAGCGGCCAACTAGCGGGGAGGAACACAGATACGCAGTATTTT. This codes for CASGQLAGRNTDTQYF.

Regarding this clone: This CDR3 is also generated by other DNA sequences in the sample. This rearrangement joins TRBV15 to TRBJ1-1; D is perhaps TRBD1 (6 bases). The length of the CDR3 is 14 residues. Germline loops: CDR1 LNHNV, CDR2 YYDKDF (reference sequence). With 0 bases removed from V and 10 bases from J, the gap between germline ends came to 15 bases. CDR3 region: CATSREYRARGAFF. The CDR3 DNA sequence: TGTGCCACCAGCAGAGAATACAGGGCAAGGGGAGCTTTCTTT.

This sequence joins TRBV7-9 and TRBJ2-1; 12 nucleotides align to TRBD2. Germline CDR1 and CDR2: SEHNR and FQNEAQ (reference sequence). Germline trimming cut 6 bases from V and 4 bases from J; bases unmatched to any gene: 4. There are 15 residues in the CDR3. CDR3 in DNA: TGTGCCAGCAGGGACCTAGCGGGAGGGTACAATGAGCAGTTCTTC. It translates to CASRDLAGGYNEQFF.

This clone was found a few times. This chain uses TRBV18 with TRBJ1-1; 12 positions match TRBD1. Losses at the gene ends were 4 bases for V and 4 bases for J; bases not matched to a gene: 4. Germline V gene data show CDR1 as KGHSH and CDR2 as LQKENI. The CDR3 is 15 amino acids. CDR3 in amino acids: CASSRDRGRVTEAFF. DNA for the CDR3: TGTGCCAGCTCACGGGACAGGGGGCGAGTCACTGAAGCTTTCTTT.

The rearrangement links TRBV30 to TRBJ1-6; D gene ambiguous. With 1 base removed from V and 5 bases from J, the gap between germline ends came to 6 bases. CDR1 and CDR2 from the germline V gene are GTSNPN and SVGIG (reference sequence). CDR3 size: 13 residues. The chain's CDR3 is CAWSAVNNSPLHF. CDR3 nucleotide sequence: TGTGCCTGGAGTGCAGTAAATAATTCACCCCTCCACTTT.

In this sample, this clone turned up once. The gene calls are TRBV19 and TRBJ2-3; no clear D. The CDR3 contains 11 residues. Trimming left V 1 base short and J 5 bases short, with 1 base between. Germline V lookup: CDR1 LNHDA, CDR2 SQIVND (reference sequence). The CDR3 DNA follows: TGTGCCAGTAGTATAGGAGATACGCAGTATTTT. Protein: CASSIGDTQYF.

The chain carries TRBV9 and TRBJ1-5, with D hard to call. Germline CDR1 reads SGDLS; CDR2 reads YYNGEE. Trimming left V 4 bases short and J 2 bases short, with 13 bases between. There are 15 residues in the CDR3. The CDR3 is CASSPTGVGNQPQHF. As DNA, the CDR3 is TGTGCCAGCAGCCCGACGGGCGTTGGCAATCAGCCCCAGCATTTT.

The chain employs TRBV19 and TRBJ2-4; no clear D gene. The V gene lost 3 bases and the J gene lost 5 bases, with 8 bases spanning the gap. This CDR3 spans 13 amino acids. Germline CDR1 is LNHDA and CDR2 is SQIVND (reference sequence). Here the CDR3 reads CASSIGRENIQYF. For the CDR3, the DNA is TGTGCCAGTAGTATCGGCCGGGAAAACATTCAGTACTTC.

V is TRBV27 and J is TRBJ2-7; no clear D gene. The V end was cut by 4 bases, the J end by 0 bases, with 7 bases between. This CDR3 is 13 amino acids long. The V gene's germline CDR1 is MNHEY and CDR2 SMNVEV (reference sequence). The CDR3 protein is CASSYTNSYEQYF. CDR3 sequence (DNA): TGTGCCAGCAGTTACACGAACTCCTACGAGCAGTACTTC.

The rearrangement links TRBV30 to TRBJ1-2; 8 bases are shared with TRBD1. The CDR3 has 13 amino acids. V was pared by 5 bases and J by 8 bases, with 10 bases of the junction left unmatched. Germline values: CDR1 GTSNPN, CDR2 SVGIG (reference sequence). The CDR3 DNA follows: TGTGCCTGGTATATCAGGGGGCAACGGGGCTACACCTTC. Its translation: CAWYIRGQRGYTF.

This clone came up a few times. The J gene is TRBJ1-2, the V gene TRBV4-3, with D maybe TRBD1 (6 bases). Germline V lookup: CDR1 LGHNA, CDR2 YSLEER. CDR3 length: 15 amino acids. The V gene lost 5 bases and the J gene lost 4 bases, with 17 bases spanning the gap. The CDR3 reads CASSAGRGALYGYTF. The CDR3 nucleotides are TGCGCCAGCAGCGCTGGGCGGGGGGCCCTCTATGGCTACACCTTC.

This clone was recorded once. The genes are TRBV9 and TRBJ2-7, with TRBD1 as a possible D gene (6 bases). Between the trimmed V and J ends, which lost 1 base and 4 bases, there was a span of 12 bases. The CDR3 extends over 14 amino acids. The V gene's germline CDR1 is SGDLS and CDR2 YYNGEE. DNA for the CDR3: TGTGCCAGCAGCGTAAGTGGGGGCTCTTACGAGCAGTACTTC. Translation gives CASSVSGGSYEQYF. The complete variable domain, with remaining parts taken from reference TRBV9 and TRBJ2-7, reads DSGVTQTPKHLITATGQRVTLRCSPRSGDLSVYWYQQSLDQGLQFLIQYYNGEERAKGNILERFSAQQFPDLHSELNLSSLELGDSALYFCASSVSGGSYEQYFGPGTRLTVT.